This entry concerns a single T cell receptor beta chain. There are 17 residues in the CDR3. The ends were cut back, 1 base at V and 2 bases at J, with 16 bases in the middle. The germline CDR1 and CDR2 sequences are SGHAT and FQNNGV. This sample is part of a study of radiotherapy plus CTLA-4 blockade in lung cancer. Using immunoSEQ multiplex PCR, the repertoire was profiled, and TCRdb retains in-frame clones only, with some absent. Among about 72,000 clones listed, around 82% were seen once. The sequence came from a human donor with non-small cell lung cancer who had a complete response to radiotherapy plus ipilimumab. The source was peripheral blood, collected from a patient treated with radiotherapy plus ipilimumab. The chain combines TRBV11-2 with TRBJ2-3; D call uncertain. The CDR3 here is CASSLGPQKRFTDTQYF. CDR3 sequence (DNA): TGTGCCAGCAGCTTAGGTCCACAAAAGAGGTTCACAGATACGCAGTATTTT.